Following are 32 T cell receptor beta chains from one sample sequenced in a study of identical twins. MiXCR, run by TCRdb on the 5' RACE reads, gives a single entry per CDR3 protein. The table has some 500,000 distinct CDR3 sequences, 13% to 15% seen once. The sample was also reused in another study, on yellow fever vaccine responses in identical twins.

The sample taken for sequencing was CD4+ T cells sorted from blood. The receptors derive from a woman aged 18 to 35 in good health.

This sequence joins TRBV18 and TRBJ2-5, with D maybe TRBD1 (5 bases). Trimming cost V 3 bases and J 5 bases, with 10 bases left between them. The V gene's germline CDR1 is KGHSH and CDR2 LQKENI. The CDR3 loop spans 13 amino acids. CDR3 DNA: TGTGCCAGCTCACCGGACAATGGGGAGACCCAGTACTTC. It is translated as CASSPDNGETQYF. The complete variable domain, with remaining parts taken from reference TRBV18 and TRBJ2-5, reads NAGVMQNPRHLVRRRGQEARLRCSPMKGHSHVYWYRQLPEEGLKFMVYLQKENIIDESGMPKERFSAEFPKEGPSILRIQQVVRGDSAAYFCASSPDNGETQYFGPGTRLLVL.

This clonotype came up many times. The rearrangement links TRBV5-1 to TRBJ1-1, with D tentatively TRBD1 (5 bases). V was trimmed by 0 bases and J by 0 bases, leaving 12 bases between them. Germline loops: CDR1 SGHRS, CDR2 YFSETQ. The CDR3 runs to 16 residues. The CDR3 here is CASSLEHRWMNTEAFF. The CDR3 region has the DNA TGCGCCAGCAGCTTGGAGCACAGGTGGATGAACACTGAAGCTTTCTTT.

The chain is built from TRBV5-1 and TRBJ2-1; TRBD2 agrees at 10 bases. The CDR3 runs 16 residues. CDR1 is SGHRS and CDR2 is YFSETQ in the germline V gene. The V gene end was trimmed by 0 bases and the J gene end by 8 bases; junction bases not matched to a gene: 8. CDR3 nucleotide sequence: TGCGCCAGCAGCTTGGTCCTAGCGGGAGTTTTCCATGAGCAGTTCTTC. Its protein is CASSLVLAGVFHEQFF. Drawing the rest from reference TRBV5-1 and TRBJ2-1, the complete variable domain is KAGVTQTPRYLIKTRGQQVTLSCSPISGHRSVSWYQQTPGQGLQFLFEYFSETQRNKGNFPGRFSGRQFSNSRSEMNVSTLELGDSALYLCASSLVLAGVFHEQFFGPGTRLTVL.

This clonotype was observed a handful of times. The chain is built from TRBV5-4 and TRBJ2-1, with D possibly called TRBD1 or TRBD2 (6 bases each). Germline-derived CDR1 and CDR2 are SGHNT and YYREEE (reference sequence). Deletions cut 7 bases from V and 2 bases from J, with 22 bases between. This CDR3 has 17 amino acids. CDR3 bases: TGTGCCAGCTCCCAGAGTAAGTTACGGGGGCCCTACAATGAGCAGTTCTTC. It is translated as CASSQSKLRGPYNEQFF.

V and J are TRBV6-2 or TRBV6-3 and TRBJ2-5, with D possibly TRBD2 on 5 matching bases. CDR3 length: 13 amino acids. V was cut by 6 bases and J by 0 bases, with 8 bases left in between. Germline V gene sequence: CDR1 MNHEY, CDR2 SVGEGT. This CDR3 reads CASSRGNQETQYF. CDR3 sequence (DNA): TGTGCCAGCAGCCGGGGTAACCAAGAGACCCAGTACTTC.

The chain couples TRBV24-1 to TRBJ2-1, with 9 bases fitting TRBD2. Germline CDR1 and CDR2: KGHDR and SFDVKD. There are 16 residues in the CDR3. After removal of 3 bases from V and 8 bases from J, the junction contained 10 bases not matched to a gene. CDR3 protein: CATSDLAAGGPHEQFF. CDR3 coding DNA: TGTGCCACCAGTGATCTGGCGGCGGGAGGGCCCCATGAGCAGTTCTTC.

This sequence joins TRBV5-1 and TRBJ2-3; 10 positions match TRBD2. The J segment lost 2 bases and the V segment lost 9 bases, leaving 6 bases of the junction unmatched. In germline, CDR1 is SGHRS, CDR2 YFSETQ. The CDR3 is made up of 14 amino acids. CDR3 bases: TGCGCCACATTCGGACTAGCGGACACAGATACGCAGTATTTT. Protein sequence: CATFGLADTDTQYF.

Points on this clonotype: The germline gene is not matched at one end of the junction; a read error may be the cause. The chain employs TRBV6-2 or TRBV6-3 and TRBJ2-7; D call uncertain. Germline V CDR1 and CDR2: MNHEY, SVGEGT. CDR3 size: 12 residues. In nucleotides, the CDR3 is TGTGCCAGCAGTTACTCGTCCTCCGAGCAGTACTTC. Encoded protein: CASSYSSSEQYF.

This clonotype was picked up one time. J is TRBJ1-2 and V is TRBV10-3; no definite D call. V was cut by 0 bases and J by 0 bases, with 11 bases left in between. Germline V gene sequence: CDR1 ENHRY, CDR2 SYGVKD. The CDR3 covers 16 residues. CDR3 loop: CAISESKDRANYGYTF. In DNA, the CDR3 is TGTGCCATCAGTGAGTCGAAGGACCGAGCTAACTATGGCTACACCTTC.

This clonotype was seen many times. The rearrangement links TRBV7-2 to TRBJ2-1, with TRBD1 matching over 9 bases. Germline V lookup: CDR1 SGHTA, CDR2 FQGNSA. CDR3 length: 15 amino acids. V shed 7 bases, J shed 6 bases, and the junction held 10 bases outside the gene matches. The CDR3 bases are TGTGCCAGCACCCTGATGGGACAGGGACTCAATGAGCAGTTCTTC. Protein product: CASTLMGQGLNEQFF.

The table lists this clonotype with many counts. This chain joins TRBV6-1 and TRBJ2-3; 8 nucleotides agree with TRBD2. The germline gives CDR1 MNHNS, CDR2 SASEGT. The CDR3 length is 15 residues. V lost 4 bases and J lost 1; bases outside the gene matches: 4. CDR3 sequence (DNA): TGTGCCAGCAGTGGCGGGGGGCTCCGCACAGATACGCAGTATTTT. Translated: CASSGGGLRTDTQYF.

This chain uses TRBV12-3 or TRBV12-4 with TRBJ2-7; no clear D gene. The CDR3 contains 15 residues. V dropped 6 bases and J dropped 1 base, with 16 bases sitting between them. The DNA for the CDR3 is TGTGCCAGCAGCCTCGGAAGTCCAAAGTCCTACGAGCAGTACTTC. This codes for CASSLGSPKSYEQYF.

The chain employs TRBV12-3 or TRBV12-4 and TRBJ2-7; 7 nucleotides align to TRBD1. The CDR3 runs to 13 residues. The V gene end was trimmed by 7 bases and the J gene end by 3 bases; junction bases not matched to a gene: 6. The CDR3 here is CASKEDRVYEQYF. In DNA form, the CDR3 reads TGTGCCAGCAAAGAAGACAGGGTCTACGAGCAGTACTTC.

The CDR3 DNA sequence: TGCAGTGCTAGAGATAACCCCAGGCCGGGGCACAATGAGCAGTTCTTC. The encoded protein is CSARDNPRPGHNEQFF. The chain combines TRBV20-1 with TRBJ2-1; possibly TRBD1 or TRBD2 for D (5 bases each). The germline V and J ends were trimmed by 0 bases and 5 bases, with 17 bases remaining between them. Germline loops: CDR1 DFQATT, CDR2 SNEGSKA (reference sequence). The CDR3 has 16 residues.

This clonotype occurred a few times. The CDR3 region is CASSPYYGGSENEQFF. In DNA form, the CDR3 reads TGTGCCAGCAGCCCCTATTACGGGGGCTCAGAGAATGAGCAGTTCTTC. The rearrangement uses TRBV3-1 and TRBJ2-1; D may be TRBD1 or TRBD2 (6 bases each). V lost 4 bases, J lost 7 bases, and 20 bases lay in between. Germline loops: CDR1 LGHDT, CDR2 YNNKEL (reference sequence). CDR3 length equals 16 residues.

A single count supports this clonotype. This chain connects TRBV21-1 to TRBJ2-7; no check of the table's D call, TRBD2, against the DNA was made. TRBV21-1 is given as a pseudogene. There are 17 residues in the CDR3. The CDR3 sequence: CASSKALWWREGHEQYF. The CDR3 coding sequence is TGTGCCAGCAGCAAAGCGCTTTGGTGGCGGGAGGGCCACGAGCAGTACTTC.

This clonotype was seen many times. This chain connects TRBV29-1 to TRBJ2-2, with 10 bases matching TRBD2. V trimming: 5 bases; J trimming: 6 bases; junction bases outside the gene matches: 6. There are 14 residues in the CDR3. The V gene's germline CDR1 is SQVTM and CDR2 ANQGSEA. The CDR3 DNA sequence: TGCAGCGTTTCCGGGACTAGCGTGCCCGGGGAGCTGTTTTTT. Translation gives CSVSGTSVPGELFF.

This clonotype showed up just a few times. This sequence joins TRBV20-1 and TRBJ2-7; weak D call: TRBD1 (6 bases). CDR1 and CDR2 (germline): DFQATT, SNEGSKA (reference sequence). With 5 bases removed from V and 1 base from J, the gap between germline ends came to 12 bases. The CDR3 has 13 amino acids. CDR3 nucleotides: TGCAGTGCTCCTAGGACAGTATCCTACGAGCAGTACTTC. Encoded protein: CSAPRTVSYEQYF.

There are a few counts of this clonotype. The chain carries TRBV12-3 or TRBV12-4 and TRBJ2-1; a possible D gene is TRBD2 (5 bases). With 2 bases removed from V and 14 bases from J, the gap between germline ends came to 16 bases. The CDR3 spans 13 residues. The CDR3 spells CASSLKESGKEFF. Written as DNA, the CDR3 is TGTGCCAGCAGTTTAAAGGAGTCGGGGAAGGAGTTCTTC.

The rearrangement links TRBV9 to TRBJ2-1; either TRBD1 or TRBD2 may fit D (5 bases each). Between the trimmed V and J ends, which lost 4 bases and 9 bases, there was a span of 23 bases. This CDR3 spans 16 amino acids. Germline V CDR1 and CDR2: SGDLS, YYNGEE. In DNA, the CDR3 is TGTGCCAGCAGCAAATACCCAACAACGCGAGGGACTGAGCAGTTCTTC. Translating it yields CASSKYPTTRGTEQFF.

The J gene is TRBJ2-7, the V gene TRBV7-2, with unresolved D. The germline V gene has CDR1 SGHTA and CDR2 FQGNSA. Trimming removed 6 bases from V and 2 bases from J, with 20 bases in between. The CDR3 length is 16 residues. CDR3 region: CASRFGGLARPYEQYF. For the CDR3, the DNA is TGTGCCAGCAGGTTTGGCGGATTGGCTAGACCCTACGAGCAGTACTTC.

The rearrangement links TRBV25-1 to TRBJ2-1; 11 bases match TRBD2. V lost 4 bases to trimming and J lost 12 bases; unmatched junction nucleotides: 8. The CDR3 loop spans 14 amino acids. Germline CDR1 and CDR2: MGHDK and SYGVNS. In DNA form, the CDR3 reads TGTGCCAGCAGTGCGTTCCATGGGACTAGCGGGCAGTTCTTC. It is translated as CASSAFHGTSGQFF.

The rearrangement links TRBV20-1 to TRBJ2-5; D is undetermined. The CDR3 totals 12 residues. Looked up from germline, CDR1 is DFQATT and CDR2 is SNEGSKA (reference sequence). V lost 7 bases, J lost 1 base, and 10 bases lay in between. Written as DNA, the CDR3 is TGCAGTGGTGTAGGGTCCCAAGAGACCCAGTACTTC. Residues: CSGVGSQETQYF.

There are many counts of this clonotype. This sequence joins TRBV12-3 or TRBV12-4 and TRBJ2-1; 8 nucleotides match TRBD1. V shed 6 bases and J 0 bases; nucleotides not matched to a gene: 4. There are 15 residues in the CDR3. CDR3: CASSGQGSSYNEQFF. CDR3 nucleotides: TGTGCCAGCAGCGGACAGGGAAGCTCCTACAATGAGCAGTTCTTC.

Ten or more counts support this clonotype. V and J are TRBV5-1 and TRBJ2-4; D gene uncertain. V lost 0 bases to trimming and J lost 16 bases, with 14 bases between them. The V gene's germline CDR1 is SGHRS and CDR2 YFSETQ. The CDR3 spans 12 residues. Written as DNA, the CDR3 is TGCGCCAGCAGCTTGGCCGGGTCGGATGAATACTTC. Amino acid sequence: CASSLAGSDEYF.

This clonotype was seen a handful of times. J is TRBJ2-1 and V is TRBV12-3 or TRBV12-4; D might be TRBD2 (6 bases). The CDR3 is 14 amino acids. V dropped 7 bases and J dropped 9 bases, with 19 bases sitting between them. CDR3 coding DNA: TGTGCCAGCAATAGGGGACTTTCGCGGGGTGAGCAGTTCTTC. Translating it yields CASNRGLSRGEQFF.

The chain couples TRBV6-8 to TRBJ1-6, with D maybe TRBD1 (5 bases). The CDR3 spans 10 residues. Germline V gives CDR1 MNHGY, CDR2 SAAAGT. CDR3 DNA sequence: TGTGGTATTGCTAGGACATCGGTCCACTTT. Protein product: CGIARTSVHF.

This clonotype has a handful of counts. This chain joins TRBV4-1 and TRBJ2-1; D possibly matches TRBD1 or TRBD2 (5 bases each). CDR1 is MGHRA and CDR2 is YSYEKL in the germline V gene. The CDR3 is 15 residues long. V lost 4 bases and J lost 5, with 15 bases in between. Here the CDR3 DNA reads TGCGCCAGCAGCCGCGAGGGACCCATTCACAATGAGCAGTTCTTC. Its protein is CASSREGPIHNEQFF.

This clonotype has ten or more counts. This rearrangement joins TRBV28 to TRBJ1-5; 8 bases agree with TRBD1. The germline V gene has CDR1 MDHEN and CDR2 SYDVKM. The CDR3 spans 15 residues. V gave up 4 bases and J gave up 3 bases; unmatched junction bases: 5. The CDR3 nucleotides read TGTGCCAGCAGTTCCCGACAGGGGCTCAATCAGCCCCAGCATTTT. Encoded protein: CASSSRQGLNQPQHF.

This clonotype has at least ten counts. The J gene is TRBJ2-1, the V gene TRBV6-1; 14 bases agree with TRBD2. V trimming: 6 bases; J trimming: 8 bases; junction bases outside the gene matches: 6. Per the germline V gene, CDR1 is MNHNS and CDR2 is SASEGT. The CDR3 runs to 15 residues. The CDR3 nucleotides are TGTGCCAGCAGCCGCGGGACTAGCGGGAGCTATGAGCAGTTCTTC. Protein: CASSRGTSGSYEQFF.

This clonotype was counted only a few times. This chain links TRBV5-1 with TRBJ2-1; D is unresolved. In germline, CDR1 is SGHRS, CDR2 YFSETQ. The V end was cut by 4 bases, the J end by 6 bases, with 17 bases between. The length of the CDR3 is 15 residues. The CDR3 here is CASSAGPPKANEQFF. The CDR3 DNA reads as TGCGCCAGCAGCGCAGGACCACCTAAAGCCAATGAGCAGTTCTTC.

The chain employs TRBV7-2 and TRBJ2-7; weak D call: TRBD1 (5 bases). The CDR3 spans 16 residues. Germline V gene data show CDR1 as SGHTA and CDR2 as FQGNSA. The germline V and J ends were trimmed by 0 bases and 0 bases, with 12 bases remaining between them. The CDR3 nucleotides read TGTGCCAGCAGCTTAGCCCCAGTGGACACCTCCTACGAGCAGTACTTC. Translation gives CASSLAPVDTSYEQYF. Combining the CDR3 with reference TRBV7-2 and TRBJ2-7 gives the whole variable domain GAGVSQSPSNKVTEKGKDVELRCDPISGHTALYWYRQSLGQGLEFLIYFQGNSAPDKSGLPSDRFSAERTGGSVSTLTIQRTQQEDSAVYLCASSLAPVDTSYEQYFGPGTRLTVT.